This TCR delta chain stems from a study of γδ T cells in repeated Plasmodium falciparum infection. TCRdb reran clone calling via CATT on the multiplex PCR reads. The table lists tens of thousands of delta-chain clones, roughly 1.8% of them singletons. This clone was counted between two and nine times. It is likely a read error: a sequence one base away is far more abundant. The same CDR3 also results from other DNA sequences found in this sample. Germline V lookup: CDR1 TSWWSYY, CDR2 QGS. V was clipped by 9 bases and J by 6 bases; unmatched bases: 34. CDR3 length equals 24 residues. Bulk repertoires came from Vgamma9/Vdelta2+ or Vdelta2-negative gammadelta T cells flow-sorted from PBMC.

Sequencing used gamma-delta T cells from blood. This sequence was found in a pool of human donors (malaria-infected and uninfected, not separated). The rearrangement links TRDV1 to TRDJ2; TRDD3 agrees at 13 bases. The J gene is absent in TCRdb and was assigned here via DNA matching to germline. The CDR3 loop reads CALGKPHSYWGTGGYGNKAAQLFF. For the CDR3, the DNA is TGTGCTCTCGGGAAGCCCCATTCCTACTGGGGTACTGGGGGATACGGAAACAAGGCAGCACAACTCTTCTTT.